This T cell receptor (beta chain) was sequenced during a study of T cells after yellow fever vaccination. Study conclusions and caveats: Boosting was followed by the reappearance of most primary-vaccination clones (roughly 95% CD4, 85% to 90% CD8).

From germline, CDR1 is DFQATT and CDR2 SNEGSKA (reference sequence). Trimming took 6 bases from V and 4 from J; bases not matched to a gene: 12. This CDR3 contains 15 residues. In the case of this clonotype: Its antigen is undetermined.

Synthesis of TCR cDNA relied on 5'RACE template switching, which attached a universal primer site and UMIs. TCRdb analysed the 5' RACE reads with MiXCR anew, one entry per CDR3 protein. Among around 600,000 distinct CDR3 sequences listed, 9% to 15% were seen once. The source is a man aged 25 to 40 who received the YFV17D yellow fever vaccine. The sample was PBMCs, taken on the day of the yellow fever booster vaccination. This chain links TRBV20-1 with TRBJ2-3, with 8 positions matching TRBD2. CDR3 residues: CSAPGSGRAADTQYF. Here the CDR3 DNA reads TGCAGTGCCCCGGGGAGCGGGAGAGCAGCAGATACGCAGTATTTT.